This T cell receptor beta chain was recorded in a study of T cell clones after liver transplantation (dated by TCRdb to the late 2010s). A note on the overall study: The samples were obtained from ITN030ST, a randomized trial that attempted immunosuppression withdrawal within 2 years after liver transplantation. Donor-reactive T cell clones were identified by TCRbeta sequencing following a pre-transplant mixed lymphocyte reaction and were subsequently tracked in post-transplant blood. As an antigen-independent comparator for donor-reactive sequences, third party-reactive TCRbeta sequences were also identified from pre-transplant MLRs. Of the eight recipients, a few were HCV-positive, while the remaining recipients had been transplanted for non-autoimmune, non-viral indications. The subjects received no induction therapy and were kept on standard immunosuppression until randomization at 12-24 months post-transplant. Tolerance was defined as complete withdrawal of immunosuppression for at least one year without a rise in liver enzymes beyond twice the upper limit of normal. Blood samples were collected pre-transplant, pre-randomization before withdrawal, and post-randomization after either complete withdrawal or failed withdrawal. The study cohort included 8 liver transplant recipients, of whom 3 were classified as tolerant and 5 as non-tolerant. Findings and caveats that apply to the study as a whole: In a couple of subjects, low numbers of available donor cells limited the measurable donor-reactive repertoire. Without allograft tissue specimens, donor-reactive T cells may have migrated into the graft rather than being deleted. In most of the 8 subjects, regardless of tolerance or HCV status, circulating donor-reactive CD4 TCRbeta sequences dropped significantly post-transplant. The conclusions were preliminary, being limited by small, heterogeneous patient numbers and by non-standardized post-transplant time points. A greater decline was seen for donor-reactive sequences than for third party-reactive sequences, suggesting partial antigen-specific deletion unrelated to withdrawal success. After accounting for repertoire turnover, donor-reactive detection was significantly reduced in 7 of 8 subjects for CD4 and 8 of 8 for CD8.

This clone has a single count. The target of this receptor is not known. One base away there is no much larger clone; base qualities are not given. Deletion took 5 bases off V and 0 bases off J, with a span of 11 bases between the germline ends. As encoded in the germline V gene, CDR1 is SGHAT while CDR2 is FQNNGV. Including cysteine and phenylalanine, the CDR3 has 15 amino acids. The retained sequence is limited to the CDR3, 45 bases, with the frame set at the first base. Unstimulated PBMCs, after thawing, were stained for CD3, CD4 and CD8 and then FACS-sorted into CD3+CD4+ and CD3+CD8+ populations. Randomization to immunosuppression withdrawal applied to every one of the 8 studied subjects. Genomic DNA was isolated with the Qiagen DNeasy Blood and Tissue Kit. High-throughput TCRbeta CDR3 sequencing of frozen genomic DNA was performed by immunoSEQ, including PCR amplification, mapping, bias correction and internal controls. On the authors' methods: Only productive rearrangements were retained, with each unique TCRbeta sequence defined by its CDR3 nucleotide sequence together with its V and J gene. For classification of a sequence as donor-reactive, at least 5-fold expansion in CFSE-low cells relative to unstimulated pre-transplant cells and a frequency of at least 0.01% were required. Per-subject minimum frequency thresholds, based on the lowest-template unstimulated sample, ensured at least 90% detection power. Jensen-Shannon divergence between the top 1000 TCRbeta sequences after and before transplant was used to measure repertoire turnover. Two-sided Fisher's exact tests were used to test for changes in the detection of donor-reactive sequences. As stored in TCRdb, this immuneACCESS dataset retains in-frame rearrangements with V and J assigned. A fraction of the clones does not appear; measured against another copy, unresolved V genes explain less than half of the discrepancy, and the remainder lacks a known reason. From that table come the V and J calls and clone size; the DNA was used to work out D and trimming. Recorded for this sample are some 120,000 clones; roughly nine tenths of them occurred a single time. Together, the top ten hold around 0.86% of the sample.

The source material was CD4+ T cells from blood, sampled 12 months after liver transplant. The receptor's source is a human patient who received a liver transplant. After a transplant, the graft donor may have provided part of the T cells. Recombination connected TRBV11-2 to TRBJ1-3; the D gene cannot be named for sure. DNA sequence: TGTGCCAGCAGCCCCACGGTGAGCTCTGGAAACACCATATATTTT. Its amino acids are CASSPTVSSGNTIYF.